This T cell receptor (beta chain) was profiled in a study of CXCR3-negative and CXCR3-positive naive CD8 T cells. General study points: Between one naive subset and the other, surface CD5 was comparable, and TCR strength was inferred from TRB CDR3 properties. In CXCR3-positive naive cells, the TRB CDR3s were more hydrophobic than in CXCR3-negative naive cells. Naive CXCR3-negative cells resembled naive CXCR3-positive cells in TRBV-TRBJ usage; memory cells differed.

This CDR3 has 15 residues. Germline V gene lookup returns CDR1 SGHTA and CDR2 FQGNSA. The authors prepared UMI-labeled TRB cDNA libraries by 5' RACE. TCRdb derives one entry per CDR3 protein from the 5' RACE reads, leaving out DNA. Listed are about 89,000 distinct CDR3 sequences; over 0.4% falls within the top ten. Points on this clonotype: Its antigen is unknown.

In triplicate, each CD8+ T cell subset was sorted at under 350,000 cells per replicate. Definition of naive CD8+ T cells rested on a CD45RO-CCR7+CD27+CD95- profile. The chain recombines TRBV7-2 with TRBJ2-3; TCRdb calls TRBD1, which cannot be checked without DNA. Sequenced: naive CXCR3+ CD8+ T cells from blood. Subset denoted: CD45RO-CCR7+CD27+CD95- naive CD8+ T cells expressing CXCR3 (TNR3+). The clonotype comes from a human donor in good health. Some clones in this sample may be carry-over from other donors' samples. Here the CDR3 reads CASSLGGPPRDTQYF.